This T cell receptor (beta chain) was sequenced in a study of patients and donors after allogeneic stem cell transplantation. V was clipped by 1 base and J by 0 bases; unmatched bases: 2. Germline loops: CDR1 SGHVS, CDR2 FQNEAQ. The length of the CDR3 is 16 residues. TCRdb passed the RT-PCR reads through MiXCR, listing each CDR3 protein once. The sample shows roughly 940,000 distinct CDR3 sequences, more than 15% of them seen only once. In this sample, this clonotype turned up many times. The source material was blood, either unsorted or a sorted T cell fraction (not recorded which). The origin of this receptor is a human donor who was either an allogeneic HSCT recipient or a stem cell or donor lymphocyte infusion donor (not recorded which). It is not recorded whose cells these are; they may come from a transplant donor. The V call is TRBV7-8, the J call TRBJ2-2; the match to TRBD2 covers 7 bases. In DNA form, the CDR3 reads TGTGCCAGCAGCTTAGGCCGGGGGGCGAACACCGGGGAGCTGTTTTTT. Its translation is CASSLGRGANTGELFF.